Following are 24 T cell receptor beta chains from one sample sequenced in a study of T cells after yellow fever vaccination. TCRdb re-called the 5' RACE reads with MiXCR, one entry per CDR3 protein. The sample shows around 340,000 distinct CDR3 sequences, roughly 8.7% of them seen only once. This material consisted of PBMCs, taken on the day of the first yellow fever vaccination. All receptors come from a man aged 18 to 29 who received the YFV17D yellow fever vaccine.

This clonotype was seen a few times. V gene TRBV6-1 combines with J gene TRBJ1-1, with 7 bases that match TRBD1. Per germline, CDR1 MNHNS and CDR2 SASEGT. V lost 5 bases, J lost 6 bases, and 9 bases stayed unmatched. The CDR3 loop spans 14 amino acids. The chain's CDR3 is CASSKQGLTAEAFF. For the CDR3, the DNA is TGTGCCAGCAGTAAACAGGGGTTGACGGCTGAAGCTTTCTTT.

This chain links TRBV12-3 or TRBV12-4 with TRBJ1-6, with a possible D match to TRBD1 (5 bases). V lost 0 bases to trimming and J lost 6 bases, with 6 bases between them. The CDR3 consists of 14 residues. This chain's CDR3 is CASSLADSNSPLHF. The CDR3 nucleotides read TGTGCCAGCAGTTTAGCTGACAGTAATTCACCCCTCCACTTT.

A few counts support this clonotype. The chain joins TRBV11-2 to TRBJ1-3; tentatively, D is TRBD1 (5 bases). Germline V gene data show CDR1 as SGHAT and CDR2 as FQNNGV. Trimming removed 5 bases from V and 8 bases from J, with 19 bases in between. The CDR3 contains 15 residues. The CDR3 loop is CASSLLRGRRDTIYF. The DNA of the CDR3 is TGTGCCAGCAGCCTACTAAGGGGACGGCGGGACACCATATATTTT. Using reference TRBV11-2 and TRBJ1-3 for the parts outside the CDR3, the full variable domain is EAGVAQSPRYKIIEKRQSVAFWCNPISGHATLYWYQQILGQGPKLLIQFQNNGVVDDSQLPKDRFSAERLKGVDSTLKIQPAKLEDSAVYLCASSLLRGRRDTIYFGEGSWLTVV.

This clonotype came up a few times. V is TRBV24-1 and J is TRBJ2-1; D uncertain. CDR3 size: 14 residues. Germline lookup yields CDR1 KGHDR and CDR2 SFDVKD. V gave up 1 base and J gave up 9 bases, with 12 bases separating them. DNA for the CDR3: TGTGCCACCAGTGATTTCACGAAGGGTAGTGAGCAGTTCTTC. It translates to CATSDFTKGSEQFF.

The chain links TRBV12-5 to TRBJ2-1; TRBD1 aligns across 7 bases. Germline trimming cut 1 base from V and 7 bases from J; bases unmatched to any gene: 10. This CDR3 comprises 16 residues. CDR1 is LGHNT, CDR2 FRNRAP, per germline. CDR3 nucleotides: TGTGCTAGTGGTTTGGCCGGGACAGACTTGATGAATGAGCAGTTCTTC. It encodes CASGLAGTDLMNEQFF.

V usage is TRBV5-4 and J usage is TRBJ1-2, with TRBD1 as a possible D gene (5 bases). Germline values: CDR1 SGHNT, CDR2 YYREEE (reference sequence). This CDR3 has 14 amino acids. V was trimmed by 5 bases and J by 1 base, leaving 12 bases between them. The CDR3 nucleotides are TGTGCCAGCAGACCGGGGGGGGATAACTATGGCTACACCTTC. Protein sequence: CASRPGGDNYGYTF.

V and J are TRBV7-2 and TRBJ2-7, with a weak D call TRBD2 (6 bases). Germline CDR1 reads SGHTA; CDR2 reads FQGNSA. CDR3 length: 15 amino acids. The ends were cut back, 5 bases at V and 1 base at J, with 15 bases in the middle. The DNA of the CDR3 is TGTGCCAGCAGCAGCCGGGACTGGGGTTCCTACGAGCAGTACTTC. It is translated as CASSSRDWGSYEQYF. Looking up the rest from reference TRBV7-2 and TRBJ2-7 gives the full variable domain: GAGVSQSPSNKVTEKGKDVELRCDPISGHTALYWYRQSLGQGLEFLIYFQGNSAPDKSGLPSDRFSAERTGGSVSTLTIQRTQQEDSAVYLCASSSRDWGSYEQYFGPGTRLTVT.

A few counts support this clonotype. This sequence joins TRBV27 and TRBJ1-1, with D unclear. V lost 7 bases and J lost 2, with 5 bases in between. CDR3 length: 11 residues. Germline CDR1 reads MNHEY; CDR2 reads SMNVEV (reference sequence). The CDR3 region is CASMVNTEAFF. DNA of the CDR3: TGTGCCAGCATGGTAAACACTGAAGCTTTCTTT.

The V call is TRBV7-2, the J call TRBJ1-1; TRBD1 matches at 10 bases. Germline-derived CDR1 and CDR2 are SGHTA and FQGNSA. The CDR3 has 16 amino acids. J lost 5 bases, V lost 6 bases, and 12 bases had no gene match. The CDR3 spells CASSRDRGHIGTEAFF. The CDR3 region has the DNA TGTGCCAGCAGTCGGGACAGGGGCCACATCGGGACTGAAGCTTTCTTT.

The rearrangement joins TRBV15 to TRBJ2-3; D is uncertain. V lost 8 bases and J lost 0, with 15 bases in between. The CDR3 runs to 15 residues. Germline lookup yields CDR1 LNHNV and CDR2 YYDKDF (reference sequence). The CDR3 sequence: CATEDGRASTDTQYF. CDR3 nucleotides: TGTGCCACCGAAGACGGAAGAGCTAGCACAGATACGCAGTATTTT.

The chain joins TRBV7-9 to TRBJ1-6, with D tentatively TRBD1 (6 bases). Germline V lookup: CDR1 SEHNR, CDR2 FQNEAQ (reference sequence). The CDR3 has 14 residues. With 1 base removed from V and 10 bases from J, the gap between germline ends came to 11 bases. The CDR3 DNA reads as TGTGCCAGCAGCTTAGACAGGGAACACTCACCCCTCCACTTT. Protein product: CASSLDREHSPLHF.

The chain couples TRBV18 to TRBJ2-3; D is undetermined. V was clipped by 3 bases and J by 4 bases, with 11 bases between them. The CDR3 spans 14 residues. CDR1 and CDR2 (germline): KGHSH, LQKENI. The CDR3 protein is CASSPGSAADTQYF. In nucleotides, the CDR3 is TGTGCCAGCTCACCGGGAAGTGCGGCAGATACGCAGTATTTT.

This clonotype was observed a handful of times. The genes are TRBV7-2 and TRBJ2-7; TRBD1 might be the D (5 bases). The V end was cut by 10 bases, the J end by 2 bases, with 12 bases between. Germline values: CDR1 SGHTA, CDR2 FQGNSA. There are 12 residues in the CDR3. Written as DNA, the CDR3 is TGTGCCATACAGGACGTCGCCTACGAGCAGTACTTC. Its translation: CAIQDVAYEQYF.

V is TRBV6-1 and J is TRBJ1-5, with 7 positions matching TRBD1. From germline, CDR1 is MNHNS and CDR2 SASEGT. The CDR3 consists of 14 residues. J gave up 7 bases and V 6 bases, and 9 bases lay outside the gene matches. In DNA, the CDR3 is TGTGCCAGCAGCCAAGGGGGCTGGGGGCAGCCCCAGCATTTT. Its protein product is CASSQGGWGQPQHF.

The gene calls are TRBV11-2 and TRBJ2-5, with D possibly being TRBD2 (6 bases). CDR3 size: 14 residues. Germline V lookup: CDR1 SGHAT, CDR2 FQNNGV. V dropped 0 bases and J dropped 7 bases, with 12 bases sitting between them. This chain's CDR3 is CASSLEWGVVTQYF. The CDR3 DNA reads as TGTGCCAGCAGCTTAGAGTGGGGGGTTGTGACCCAGTACTTC.

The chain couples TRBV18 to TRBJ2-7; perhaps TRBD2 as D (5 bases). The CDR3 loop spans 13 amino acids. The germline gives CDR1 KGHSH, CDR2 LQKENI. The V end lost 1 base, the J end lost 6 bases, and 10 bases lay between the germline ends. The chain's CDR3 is CASSPRRGIEQYV. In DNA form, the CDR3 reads TGTGCCAGCTCACCACGTCGGGGTATCGAGCAGTACGTC.

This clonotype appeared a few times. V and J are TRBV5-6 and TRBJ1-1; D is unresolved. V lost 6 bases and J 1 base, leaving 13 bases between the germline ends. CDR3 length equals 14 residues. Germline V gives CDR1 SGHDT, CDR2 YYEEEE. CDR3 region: CASTPGPGNTEAFF. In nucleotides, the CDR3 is TGTGCCAGCACCCCTGGCCCAGGGAACACTGAAGCTTTCTTT. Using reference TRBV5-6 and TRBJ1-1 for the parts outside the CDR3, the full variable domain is DAGVTQSPTHLIKTRGQQVTLRCSPKSGHDTVSWYQQALGQGPQFIFQYYEEEERQRGNFPDRFSGHQFPNYSSELNVNALLLGDSALYLCASTPGPGNTEAFFGQGTRLTVV.

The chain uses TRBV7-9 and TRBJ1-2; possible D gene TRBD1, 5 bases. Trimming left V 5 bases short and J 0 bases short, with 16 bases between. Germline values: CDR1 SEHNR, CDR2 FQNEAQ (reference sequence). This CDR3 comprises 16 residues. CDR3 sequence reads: CASSLSPGRPNYGYTF. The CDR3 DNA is TGTGCCAGCAGCCTTAGCCCGGGACGCCCTAACTATGGCTACACCTTC.

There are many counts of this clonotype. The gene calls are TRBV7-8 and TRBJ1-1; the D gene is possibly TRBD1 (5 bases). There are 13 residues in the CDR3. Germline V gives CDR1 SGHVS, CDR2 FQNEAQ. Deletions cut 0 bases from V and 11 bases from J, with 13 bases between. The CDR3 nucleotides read TGTGCCAGCAGCTTAGCGATCGGGGAGGGGGCTTTCTTT. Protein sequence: CASSLAIGEGAFF.

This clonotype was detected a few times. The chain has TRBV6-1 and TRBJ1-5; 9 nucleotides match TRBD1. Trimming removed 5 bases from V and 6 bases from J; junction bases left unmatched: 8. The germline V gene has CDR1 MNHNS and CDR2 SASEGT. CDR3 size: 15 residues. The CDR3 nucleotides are TGTGCCAGCAGTCTGGGACAGGGAGTTGGTCAGCCCCAGCATTTT. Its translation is CASSLGQGVGQPQHF.

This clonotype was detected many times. CDR3 nucleotides: TGTGCCAGCAGCTGGGGACAGACGACAGATACGCAGTATTTT. Translation: CASSWGQTTDTQYF. The chain links TRBV7-6 to TRBJ2-3, with 7 bases matching TRBD1. The J segment lost 3 bases and the V segment lost 4 bases, leaving 4 bases of the junction unmatched. Per the germline V gene, CDR1 is SGHVS and CDR2 is FNYEAQ. The CDR3 sequence is 14 residues long.

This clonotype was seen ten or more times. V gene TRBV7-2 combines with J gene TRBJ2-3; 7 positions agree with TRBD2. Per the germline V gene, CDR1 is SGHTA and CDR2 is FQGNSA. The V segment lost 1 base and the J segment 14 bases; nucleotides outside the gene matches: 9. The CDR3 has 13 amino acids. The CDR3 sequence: CASSLGRRGSSYF. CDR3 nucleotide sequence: TGTGCCAGCAGCTTAGGGAGGCGGGGGAGTTCGTATTTT. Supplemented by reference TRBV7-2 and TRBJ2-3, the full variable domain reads GAGVSQSPSNKVTEKGKDVELRCDPISGHTALYWYRQSLGQGLEFLIYFQGNSAPDKSGLPSDRFSAERTGGSVSTLTIQRTQQEDSAVYLCASSLGRRGSSYFGPGTRLTVL.

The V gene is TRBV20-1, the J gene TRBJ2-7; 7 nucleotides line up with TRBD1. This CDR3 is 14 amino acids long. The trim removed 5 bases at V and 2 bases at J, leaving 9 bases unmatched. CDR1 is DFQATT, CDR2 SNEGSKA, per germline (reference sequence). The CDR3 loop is CSAPLDRFPYEQYF. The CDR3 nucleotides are TGCAGTGCTCCCCTGGACAGGTTCCCCTACGAGCAGTACTTC.

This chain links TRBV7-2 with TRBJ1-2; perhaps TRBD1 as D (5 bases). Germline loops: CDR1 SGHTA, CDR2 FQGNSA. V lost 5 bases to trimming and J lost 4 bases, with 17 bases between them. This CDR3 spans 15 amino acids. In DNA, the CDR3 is TGTGCCAGCAGCCCCCGAGTGGGGGTCGGCTATGGCTACACCTTC. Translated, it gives CASSPRVGVGYGYTF.